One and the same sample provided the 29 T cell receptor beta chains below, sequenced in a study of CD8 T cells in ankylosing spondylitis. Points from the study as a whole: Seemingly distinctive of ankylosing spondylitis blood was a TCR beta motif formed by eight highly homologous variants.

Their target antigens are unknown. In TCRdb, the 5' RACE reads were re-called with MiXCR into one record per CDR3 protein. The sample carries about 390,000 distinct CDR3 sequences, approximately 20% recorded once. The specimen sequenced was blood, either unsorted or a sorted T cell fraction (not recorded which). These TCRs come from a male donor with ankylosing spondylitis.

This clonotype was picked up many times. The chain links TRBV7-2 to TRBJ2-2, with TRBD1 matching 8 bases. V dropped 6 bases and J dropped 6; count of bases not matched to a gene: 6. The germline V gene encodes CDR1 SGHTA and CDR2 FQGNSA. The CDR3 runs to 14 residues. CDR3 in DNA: TGTGCCAGCAGGAGACAGGGGTACGCCGGGGAGCTGTTTTTT. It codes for CASRRQGYAGELFF.

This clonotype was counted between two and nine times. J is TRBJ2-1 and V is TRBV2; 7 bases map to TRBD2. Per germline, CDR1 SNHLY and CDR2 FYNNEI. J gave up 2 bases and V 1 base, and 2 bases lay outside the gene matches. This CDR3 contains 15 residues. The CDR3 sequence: CASSEEAGTYNEQFF. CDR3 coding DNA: TGTGCCAGCAGTGAAGAAGCGGGGACCTACAATGAGCAGTTCTTC.

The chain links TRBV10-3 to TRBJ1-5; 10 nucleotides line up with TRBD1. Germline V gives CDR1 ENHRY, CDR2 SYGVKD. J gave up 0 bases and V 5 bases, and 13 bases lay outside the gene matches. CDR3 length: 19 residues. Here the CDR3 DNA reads TGTGCCATCAGTTTCCGCCACTTGGGACAGGGGTATAGCAATCAGCCCCAGCATTTT. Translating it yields CAISFRHLGQGYSNQPQHF.

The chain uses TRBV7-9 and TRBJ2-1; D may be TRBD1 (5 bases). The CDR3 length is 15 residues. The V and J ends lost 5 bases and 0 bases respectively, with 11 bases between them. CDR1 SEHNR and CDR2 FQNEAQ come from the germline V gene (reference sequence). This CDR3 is CASSPPRGSYNEQFF. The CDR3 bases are TGTGCCAGCAGCCCGCCTAGGGGCTCCTACAATGAGCAGTTCTTC.

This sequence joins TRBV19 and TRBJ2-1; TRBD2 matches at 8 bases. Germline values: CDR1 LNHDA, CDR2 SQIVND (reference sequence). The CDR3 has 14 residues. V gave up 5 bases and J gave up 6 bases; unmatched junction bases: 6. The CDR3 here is CASSGLAWGNEQFF. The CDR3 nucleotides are TGTGCCAGTAGTGGACTAGCCTGGGGCAATGAGCAGTTCTTC.

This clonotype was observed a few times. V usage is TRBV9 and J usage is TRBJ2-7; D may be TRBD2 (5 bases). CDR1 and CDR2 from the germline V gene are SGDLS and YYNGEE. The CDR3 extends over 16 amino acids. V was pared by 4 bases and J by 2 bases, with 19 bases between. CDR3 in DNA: TGTGCCAGCAGCCAATCGAGGGAGAGGGAAGCCTACGAGCAGTACTTC. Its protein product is CASSQSREREAYEQYF.

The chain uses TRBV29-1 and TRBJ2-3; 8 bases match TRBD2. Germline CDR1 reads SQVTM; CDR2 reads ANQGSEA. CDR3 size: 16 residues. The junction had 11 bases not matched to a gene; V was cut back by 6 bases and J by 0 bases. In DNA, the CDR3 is TGCAGCGTCTTTACCCGACTAGCGCCTAGCACAGATACGCAGTATTTT. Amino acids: CSVFTRLAPSTDTQYF.

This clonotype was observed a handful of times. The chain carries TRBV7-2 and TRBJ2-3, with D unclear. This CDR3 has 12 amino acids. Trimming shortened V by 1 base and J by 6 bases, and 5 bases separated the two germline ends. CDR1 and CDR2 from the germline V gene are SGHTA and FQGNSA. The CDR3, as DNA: TGTGCCAGCAGCTTAGATTACGATACGCAGTATTTT. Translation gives CASSLDYDTQYF.

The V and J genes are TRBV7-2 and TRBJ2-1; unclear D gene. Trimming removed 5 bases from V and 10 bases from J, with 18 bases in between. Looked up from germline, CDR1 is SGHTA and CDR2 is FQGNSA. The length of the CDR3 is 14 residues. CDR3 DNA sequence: TGTGCCAGCAGCCCCCCGGGCCTCCAAGGGGAGCAGTTCTTC. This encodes CASSPPGLQGEQFF.

The CDR3 region is CASSLVVFSIAGGGEQFF. The CDR3 DNA reads TGTGCCAGCAGCTTAGTGGTGTTCAGTATCGCAGGGGGCGGTGAGCAGTTCTTC. The chain uses TRBV11-1 and TRBJ2-1; TRBD1 matches 8 bases. Germline V gene lookup returns CDR1 SGHAT and CDR2 FQDESV (reference sequence). V dropped 1 base and J dropped 9; count of bases not matched to a gene: 17. There are 18 residues in the CDR3. Looking up the rest from reference TRBV11-1 and TRBJ2-1 gives the full variable domain: EAEVAQSPRYKITEKSQAVAFWCDPISGHATLYWYRQILGQGPELLVQFQDESVVDDSQLPKDRFSAERLKGVDSTLKIQPAELGDSAMYLCASSLVVFSIAGGGEQFFGPGTRLTVL.

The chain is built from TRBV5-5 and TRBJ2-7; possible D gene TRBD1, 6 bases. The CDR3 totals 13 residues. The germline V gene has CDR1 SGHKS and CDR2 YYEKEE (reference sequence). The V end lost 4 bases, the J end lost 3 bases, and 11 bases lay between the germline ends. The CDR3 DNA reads TGTGCCAGCAGCCCCCGGGACAACTACGAGCAGTACTTC. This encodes CASSPRDNYEQYF.

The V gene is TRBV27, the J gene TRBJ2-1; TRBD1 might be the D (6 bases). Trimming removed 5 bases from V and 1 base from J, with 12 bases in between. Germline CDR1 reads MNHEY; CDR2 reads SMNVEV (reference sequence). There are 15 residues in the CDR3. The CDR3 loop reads CASSVDRLSYNEQFF. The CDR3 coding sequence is TGTGCCAGCAGTGTCGACAGGCTGTCCTACAATGAGCAGTTCTTC.

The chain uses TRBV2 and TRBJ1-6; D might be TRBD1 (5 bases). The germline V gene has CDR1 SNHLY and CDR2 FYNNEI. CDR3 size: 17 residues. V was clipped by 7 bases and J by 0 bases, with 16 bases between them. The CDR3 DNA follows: TGTGCCAGCACCGGCATGGGGGGTATCTCCTATAATTCACCCCTCCACTTT. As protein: CASTGMGGISYNSPLHF.

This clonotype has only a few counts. The CDR3 region is CAAKAGRNTGELFF. The DNA for the CDR3 is TGTGCCGCAAAGGCGGGTCGGAACACCGGGGAGCTGTTTTTT. The chain recombines TRBV19 with TRBJ2-2; a possible D gene is TRBD2 (5 bases). The CDR3 spans 14 residues. Germline CDR1 LNHDA, CDR2 SQIVND (reference sequence). The ends were cut back, 11 bases at V and 1 base at J, with 14 bases in the middle.

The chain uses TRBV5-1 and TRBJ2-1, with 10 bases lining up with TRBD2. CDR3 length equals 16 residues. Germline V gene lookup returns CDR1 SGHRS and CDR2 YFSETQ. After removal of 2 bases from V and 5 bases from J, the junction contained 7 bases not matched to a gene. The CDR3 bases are TGCGCCAGCAGCTTTTATTTAGCGGGAGGTCACAATGAGCAGTTCTTC. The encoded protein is CASSFYLAGGHNEQFF. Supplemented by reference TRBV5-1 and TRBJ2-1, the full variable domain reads KAGVTQTPRYLIKTRGQQVTLSCSPISGHRSVSWYQQTPGQGLQFLFEYFSETQRNKGNFPGRFSGRQFSNSRSEMNVSTLELGDSALYLCASSFYLAGGHNEQFFGPGTRLTVL.

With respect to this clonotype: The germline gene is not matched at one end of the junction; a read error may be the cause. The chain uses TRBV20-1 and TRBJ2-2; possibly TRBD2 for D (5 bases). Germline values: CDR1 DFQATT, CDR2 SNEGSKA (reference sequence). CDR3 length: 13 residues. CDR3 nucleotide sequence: TGCAGTGCGAGAGGGCCGGGCACCGGGGAGCTGTTTTTT. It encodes CSARGPGTGELFF.

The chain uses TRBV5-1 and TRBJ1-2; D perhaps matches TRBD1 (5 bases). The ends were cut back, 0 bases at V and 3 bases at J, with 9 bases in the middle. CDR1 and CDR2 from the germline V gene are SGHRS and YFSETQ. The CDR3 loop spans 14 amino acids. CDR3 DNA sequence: TGCGCCAGCAGCTTGGGGGGCGAGGACTATGGCTACACCTTC. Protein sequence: CASSLGGEDYGYTF.

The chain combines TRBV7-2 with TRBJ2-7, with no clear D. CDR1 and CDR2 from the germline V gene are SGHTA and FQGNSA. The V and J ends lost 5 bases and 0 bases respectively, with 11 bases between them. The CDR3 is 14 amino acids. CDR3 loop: CASSLTANSYEQYF. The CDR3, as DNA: TGTGCCAGCAGCCTAACTGCAAACTCCTACGAGCAGTACTTC.

CDR3 sequence reads: CASSPSGQGRSEAFF. The DNA for the CDR3 is TGTGCCAGCAGCCCATCGGGACAGGGGCGCAGTGAAGCTTTCTTT. The chain recombines TRBV7-8 with TRBJ1-1; 10 nucleotides line up with TRBD1. This CDR3 has 15 amino acids. V shed 5 bases and J 7 bases; nucleotides not matched to a gene: 10. CDR1 SGHVS and CDR2 FQNEAQ come from the germline V gene.

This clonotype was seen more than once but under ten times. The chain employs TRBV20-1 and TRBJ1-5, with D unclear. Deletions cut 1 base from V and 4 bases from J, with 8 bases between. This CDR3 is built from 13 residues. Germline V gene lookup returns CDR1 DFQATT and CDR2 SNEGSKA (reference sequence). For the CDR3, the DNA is TGCAGTGCTAGAGTTTCGGCAAATCAGCCCCAGCATTTT. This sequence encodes CSARVSANQPQHF.

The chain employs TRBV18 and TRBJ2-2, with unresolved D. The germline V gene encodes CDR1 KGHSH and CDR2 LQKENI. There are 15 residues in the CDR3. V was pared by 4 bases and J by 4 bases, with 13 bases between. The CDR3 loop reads CASSRNSARTGELFF. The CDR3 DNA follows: TGTGCCAGCTCACGGAACTCCGCGCGCACCGGGGAGCTGTTTTTT.

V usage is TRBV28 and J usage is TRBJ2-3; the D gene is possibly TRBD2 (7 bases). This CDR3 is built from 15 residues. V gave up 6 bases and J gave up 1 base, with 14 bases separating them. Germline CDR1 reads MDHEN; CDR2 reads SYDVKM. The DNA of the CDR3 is TGTGCCAGCAGGACAGGCGGGAGTGGCACAGATACGCAGTATTTT. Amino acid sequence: CASRTGGSGTDTQYF.

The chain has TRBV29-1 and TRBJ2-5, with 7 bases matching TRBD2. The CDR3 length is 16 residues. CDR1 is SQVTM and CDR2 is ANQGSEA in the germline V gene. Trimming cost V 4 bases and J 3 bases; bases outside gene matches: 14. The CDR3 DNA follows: TGCAGCGTTGGAGGAAGTTCAAGGGGAGGGGAAGAGACCCAGTACTTC. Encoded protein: CSVGGSSRGGEETQYF.

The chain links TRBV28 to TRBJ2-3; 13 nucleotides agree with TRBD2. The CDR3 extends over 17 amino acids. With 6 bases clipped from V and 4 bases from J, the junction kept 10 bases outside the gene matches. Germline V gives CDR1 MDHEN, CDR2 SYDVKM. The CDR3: CASSLSRLAGGADTQYF. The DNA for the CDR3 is TGTGCCAGCAGCCTCTCAAGACTAGCGGGAGGCGCAGATACGCAGTATTTT.

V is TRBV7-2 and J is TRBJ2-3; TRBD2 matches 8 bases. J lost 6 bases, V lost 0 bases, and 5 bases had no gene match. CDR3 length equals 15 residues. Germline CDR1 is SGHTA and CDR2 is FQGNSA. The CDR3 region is CASSLAQRGMDTQYF. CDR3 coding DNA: TGTGCCAGCAGCTTAGCCCAGCGGGGGATGGATACGCAGTATTTT.

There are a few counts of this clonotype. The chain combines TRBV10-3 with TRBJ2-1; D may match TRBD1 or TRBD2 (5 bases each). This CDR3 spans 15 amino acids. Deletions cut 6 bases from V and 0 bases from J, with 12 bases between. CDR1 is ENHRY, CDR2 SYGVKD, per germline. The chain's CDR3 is CAIRSWGSSYNEQFF. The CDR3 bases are TGTGCCATCAGATCGTGGGGGAGCTCCTACAATGAGCAGTTCTTC.

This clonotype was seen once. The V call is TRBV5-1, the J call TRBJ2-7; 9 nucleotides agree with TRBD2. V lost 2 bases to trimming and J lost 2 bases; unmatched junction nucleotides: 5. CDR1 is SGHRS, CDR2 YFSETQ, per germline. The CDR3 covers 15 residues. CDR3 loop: CASSFETSGTYEQYF. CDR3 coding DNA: TGCGCCAGCAGCTTTGAGACTAGCGGAACCTACGAGCAGTACTTC. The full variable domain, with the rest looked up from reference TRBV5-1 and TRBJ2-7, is KAGVTQTPRYLIKTRGQQVTLSCSPISGHRSVSWYQQTPGQGLQFLFEYFSETQRNKGNFPGRFSGRQFSNSRSEMNVSTLELGDSALYLCASSFETSGTYEQYFGPGTRLTVT.

The CDR3 reads CASSLGQANSYEQYF. CDR3 bases: TGCGCCAGCAGCTTAGGACAGGCCAACTCCTACGAGCAGTACTTC. The chain joins TRBV5-1 to TRBJ2-7, with TRBD1 identical over 7 bases. The V and J ends lost 2 bases and 0 bases, in that order; junction bases with no gene match: 5. This CDR3 is built from 15 residues. Germline V gene lookup returns CDR1 SGHRS and CDR2 YFSETQ. Looking up the rest from reference TRBV5-1 and TRBJ2-7 gives the full variable domain: KAGVTQTPRYLIKTRGQQVTLSCSPISGHRSVSWYQQTPGQGLQFLFEYFSETQRNKGNFPGRFSGRQFSNSRSEMNVSTLELGDSALYLCASSLGQANSYEQYFGPGTRLTVT.

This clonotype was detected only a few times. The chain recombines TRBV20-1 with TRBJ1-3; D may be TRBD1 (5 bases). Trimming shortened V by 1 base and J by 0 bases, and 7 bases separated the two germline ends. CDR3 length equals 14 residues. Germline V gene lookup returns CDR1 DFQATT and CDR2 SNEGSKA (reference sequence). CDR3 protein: CSARVGASGNTIYF. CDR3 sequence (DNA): TGCAGTGCTAGAGTAGGGGCCTCTGGAAACACCATATATTTT.